This T cell receptor (beta chain) originates from a study of T cell responses to AZD1222 COVID-19 vaccine. General observations from the study: In the spike-specific TCR repertoire, nearly half reportedly target unmutated variant regions. Regions 160-218 and 743-854 held dominance among vaccine-associated CD4 TCRs, which spanned spike.

CDR3 length equals 15 residues. Trimming took 1 base from V and 1 from J, leaving 6 bases between them. Germline assignment: CDR1 KGHDR and CDR2 SFDVKD. Data came from immunoSEQ multiplex PCR; TCRdb stores just in-frame clones and leaves some out. The sample includes around 91,000 clones, roughly 90% seen only once; the top ten take 6.5% to 10%. This clone was seen just once. Its antigen is as yet unknown. The identical CDR3 is also encoded by other nucleotide sequences in the sample. This specimen consisted of peripheral blood, obtained 28 days after the second AZD1222 dose. The chain has TRBV24-1 and TRBJ2-2; no definite D call. The sequence was obtained from an adult who received the AZD1222 COVID-19 vaccine. The CDR3 loop is CATSDLVGNTGELFF. The CDR3 DNA sequence: TGTGCCACCAGTGATTTAGTCGGGAACACCGGGGAGCTGTTTTTT.